This entry concerns a single TCR beta chain. Its antigen is still unknown. A junction end diverges from the germline sequence, so it may reflect a read error. The data were obtained in a study of CD8+CD57+ T cells in acquired aplastic anemia. Overall study results and limits: CD8+ Simpson's diversity showed no significant patient-control difference.

Only patients with CD8+CD57+ cell expansion on flow cytometry were chosen for sequencing. The study profiled TCR beta VDJ and CDR3 using genomic DNA as template. MiXCR, run by TCRdb on the reads, gives a single entry per CDR3 protein. This repertoire shows approximately 250,000 distinct CDR3 sequences, about 80% found once; its top ten account for about two fifths. CDR1 is MGHRA and CDR2 is YSYEKL in the germline V gene. The CDR3 covers 17 residues. V is TRBV4-1 and J is TRBJ1-4, with D unclear. Sample: sorted CD4+, CD8+, or CD8+CD57+ T cells (not recorded which) from PBMCs. This clonotype originated in a human donor with aplastic anemia. The CDR3 is CDSSESSGEQVNEKLFF. As DNA, the CDR3 is TGCGACAGCAGTGAGTCTTCAGGAGAACAAGTTAATGAAAAACTGTTTTTT.